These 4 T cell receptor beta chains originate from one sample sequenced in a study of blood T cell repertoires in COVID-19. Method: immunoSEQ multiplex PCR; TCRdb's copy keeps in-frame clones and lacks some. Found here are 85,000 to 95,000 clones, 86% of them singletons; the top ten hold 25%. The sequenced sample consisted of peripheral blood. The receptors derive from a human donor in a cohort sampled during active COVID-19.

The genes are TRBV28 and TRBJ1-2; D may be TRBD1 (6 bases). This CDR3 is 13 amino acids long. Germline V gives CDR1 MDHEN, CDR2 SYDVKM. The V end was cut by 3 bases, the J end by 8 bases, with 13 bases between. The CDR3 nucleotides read TGTGCCAGCAGTTTTCGAGGACAGCACGGCTACACCTTC. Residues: CASSFRGQHGYTF.

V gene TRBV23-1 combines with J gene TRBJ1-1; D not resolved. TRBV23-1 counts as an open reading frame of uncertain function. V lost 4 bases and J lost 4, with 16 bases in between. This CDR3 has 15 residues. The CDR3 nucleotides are TGCGCCAGCAGTCCGCTCGACCGGGTCGGCACTGAAGCTTTCTTT. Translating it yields CASSPLDRVGTEAFF.

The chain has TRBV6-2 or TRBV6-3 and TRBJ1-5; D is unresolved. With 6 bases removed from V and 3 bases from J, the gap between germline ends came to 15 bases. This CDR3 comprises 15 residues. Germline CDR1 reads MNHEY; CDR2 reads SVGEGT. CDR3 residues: CASSPPTGFNQPQHF. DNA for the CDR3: TGTGCCAGCAGCCCCCCCACGGGTTTCAATCAGCCCCAGCATTTT.

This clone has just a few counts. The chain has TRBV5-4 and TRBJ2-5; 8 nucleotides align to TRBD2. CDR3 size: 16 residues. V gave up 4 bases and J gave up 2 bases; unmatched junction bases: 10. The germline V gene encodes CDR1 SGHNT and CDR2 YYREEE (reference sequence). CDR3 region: CASSPGGIQQQETQYF. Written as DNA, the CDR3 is TGTGCCAGCAGCCCGGGGGGGATACAGCAGCAAGAGACCCAGTACTTC.